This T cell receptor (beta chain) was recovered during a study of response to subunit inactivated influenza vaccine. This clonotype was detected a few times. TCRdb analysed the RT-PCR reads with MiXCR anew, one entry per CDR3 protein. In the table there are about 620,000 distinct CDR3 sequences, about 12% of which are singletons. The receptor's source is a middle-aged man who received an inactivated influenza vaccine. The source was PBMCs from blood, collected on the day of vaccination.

The CDR3 here is CASSLPIVAGGYNEQFF. CDR3 in DNA: TGTGCCAGCAGTCTCCCCATAGTAGCGGGGGGGTACAATGAGCAGTTCTTC. The chain employs TRBV28 and TRBJ2-1, with 11 bases lining up with TRBD2. CDR3 length: 17 residues. CDR1 is MDHEN, CDR2 SYDVKM, per germline. J lost 4 bases, V lost 5 bases, and 10 bases had no gene match.